Listed here are 10 T cell receptor beta chains from one sample, sequenced in a study of cytomegalovirus exposure and HLA in healthy donors. Researchers ran the PCR with 60 Vbeta and 13 Jbeta primers. Sequencing was performed with immunoSEQ multiplex PCR; in TCRdb, only in-frame clones are kept and a portion is missing. The sample includes 100,000 to 150,000 clones, 81% of them seen just once. Sequenced: PBMCs. The receptor source for this set is a man in his late teens or twenties in good health and CMV-seropositive.

This clone was found a few times. The chain joins TRBV6-9 to TRBJ1-3; no firm D call. The germline V gene has CDR1 MNHGY and CDR2 SVAAGI. V gave up 0 bases and J gave up 4 bases, with 10 bases separating them. This CDR3 region has 15 residues. The CDR3 here is CASSYSKLPGNTIYF. The CDR3 DNA sequence: TGTGCCAGCAGTTATTCGAAACTTCCCGGAAACACCATATATTTT.

The chain joins TRBV6-5 to TRBJ2-7; the match to TRBD1 covers 7 bases. The CDR3 consists of 14 residues. With 6 bases clipped from V and 2 bases from J, the junction kept 7 bases outside the gene matches. Germline assignment: CDR1 MNHEY and CDR2 SVGAGI. The CDR3 region has the DNA TGTGCCAGCAGACGCATGGACAGGACCTACGAGCAGTACTTC. Protein sequence: CASRRMDRTYEQYF.

The rearrangement joins TRBV4-3 to TRBJ2-1; 7 bases agree with TRBD2. This CDR3 region has 16 residues. After removal of 6 bases from V and 6 bases from J, the junction contained 14 bases not matched to a gene. From germline, CDR1 is LGHNA and CDR2 YSLEER. The chain's CDR3 is CASRQTTSQGSNEQFF. Here the CDR3 DNA reads TGCGCCAGCAGACAAACGACTAGCCAGGGTTCCAATGAGCAGTTCTTC.

The sample holds one count of this clone. The chain couples TRBV4-3 to TRBJ1-5; D unresolved. V shed 0 bases and J shed 4 bases, with 16 bases lying between them. This CDR3 region has 17 residues. CDR1 and CDR2 (germline): LGHNA, YSLEER. The CDR3 DNA is TGCGCCAGCAGCCAAGATTCCGTCGTTACAGAGAATCAGCCCCAGCATTTT. This codes for CASSQDSVVTENQPQHF.

The CDR3 DNA reads as TGTGCCAGTAGCCCAGGGGGAATTCTCGAGCAGTACTTC. Encoded protein: CASSPGGILEQYF. The chain uses TRBV19 and TRBJ2-7, with TRBD1 identical over 7 bases. The CDR3 contains 13 residues. J gave up 6 bases and V 6 bases, and 8 bases lay outside the gene matches. CDR1 is LNHDA, CDR2 SQIVND, per germline (reference sequence). The complete variable domain, with remaining parts taken from reference TRBV19 and TRBJ2-7, reads DGGITQSPKYLFRKEGQNVTLSCEQNLNHDAMYWYRQDPGQGLRLIYYSQIVNDFQKGDIAEGYSVSREKKESFPLTVTSAQKNPTAFYLCASSPGGILEQYFGPGTRLTVT.

This clone was detected only a few times. This rearrangement joins TRBV6-1 to TRBJ2-5; D possibly corresponds to TRBD2 (5 bases). Germline CDR1 is MNHNS and CDR2 is SASEGT. The V and J ends lost 4 bases and 2 bases respectively, with 14 bases between them. This CDR3 has 15 residues. As DNA, the CDR3 is TGTGCCAGCAGTGCCGGGGTGGGTAGACAAGAGACCCAGTACTTC. It specifies CASSAGVGRQETQYF.

This sequence joins TRBV19 and TRBJ1-2; 9 nucleotides align to TRBD1. The ends lost 7 bases at V and 4 bases at J; junction bases unmatched: 7. Germline-derived CDR1 and CDR2 are LNHDA and SQIVND (reference sequence). The CDR3 length is 14 residues. Written as DNA, the CDR3 is TGTGCCAGTACCCGGACAGGGGATCCCTATGGCTACACCTTC. It translates to CASTRTGDPYGYTF.

The chain couples TRBV11-2 to TRBJ2-7; D is unresolved. CDR1 is SGHAT and CDR2 is FQNNGV in the germline V gene. The V end was cut by 2 bases, the J end by 2 bases, with 10 bases between. CDR3 length equals 14 residues. The CDR3: CASSLISETYEQYF. Written as DNA, the CDR3 is TGTGCCAGCAGCTTAATTTCAGAAACCTACGAGCAGTACTTC.

This clone showed up just a few times. V gene TRBV5-1 combines with J gene TRBJ2-5; D perhaps matches TRBD1 (6 bases). V lost 0 bases to trimming and J lost 2 bases, with 8 bases between them. CDR1 is SGHRS and CDR2 is YFSETQ in the germline V gene. This CDR3 contains 14 residues. CDR3 in DNA: TGCGCCAGCAGCTTGGTTCAGGGGCAAGAGACCCAGTACTTC. This encodes CASSLVQGQETQYF.

V is TRBV2 and J is TRBJ2-7; tentatively, D is TRBD1 (6 bases). The germline V and J ends were trimmed by 6 bases and 3 bases, with 9 bases remaining between them. CDR3 length: 12 residues. CDR1 and CDR2 (germline): SNHLY, FYNNEI. CDR3 amino acids: CASRGGSYEQYF. CDR3 DNA: TGTGCCAGCAGAGGGGGAAGCTACGAGCAGTACTTC.